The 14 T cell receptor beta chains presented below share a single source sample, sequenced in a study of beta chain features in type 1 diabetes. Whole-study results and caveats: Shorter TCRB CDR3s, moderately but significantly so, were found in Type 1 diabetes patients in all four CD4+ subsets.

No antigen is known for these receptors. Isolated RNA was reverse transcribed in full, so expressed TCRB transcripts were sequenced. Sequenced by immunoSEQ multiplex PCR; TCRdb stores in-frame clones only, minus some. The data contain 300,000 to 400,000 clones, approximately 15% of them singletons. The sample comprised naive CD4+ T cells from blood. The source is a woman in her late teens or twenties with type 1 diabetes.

The CDR3 nucleotides are TGCAGCGTCGGCGGACTTTTCAATGAGCAGTTCTTC. Translation gives CSVGGLFNEQFF. The chain combines TRBV29-1 with TRBJ2-1; D is perhaps TRBD2 (5 bases). The CDR3 contains 12 residues. Germline V gives CDR1 SQVTM, CDR2 ANQGSEA. Trimming stripped 6 bases from V and 6 bases from J, with 12 bases between.

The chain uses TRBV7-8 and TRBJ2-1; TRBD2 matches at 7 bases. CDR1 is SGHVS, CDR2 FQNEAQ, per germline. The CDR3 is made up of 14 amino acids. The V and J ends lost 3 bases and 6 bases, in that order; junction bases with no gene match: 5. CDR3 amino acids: CASSLTRTSNEQFF. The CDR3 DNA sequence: TGTGCCAGCAGCTTGACAAGGACTAGCAATGAGCAGTTCTTC.

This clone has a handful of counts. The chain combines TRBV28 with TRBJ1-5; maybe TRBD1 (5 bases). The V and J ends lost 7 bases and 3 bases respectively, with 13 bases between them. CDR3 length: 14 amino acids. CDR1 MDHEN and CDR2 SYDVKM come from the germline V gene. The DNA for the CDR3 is TGTGCCAGCATATCGGGGGGGTTCAATCAGCCCCAGCATTTT. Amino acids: CASISGGFNQPQHF.

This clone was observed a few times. CDR3 sequence reads: CATLLGADTDTQYF. The CDR3 nucleotides are TGTGCCACCCTACTGGGAGCGGACACAGATACGCAGTATTTT. V gene TRBV10-3 combines with J gene TRBJ2-3; D may be TRBD2 (5 bases). Deletions cut 10 bases from V and 2 bases from J, with 16 bases between. This CDR3 has 14 residues. Per germline, CDR1 ENHRY and CDR2 SYGVKD.

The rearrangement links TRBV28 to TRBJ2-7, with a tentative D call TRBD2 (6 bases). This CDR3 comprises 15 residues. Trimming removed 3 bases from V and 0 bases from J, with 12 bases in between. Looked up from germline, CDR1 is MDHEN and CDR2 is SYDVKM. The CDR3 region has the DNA TGTGCCAGCAGTTTCCCCCTCGGGAGCTCCTACGAGCAGTACGTC. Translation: CASSFPLGSSYEQYV.

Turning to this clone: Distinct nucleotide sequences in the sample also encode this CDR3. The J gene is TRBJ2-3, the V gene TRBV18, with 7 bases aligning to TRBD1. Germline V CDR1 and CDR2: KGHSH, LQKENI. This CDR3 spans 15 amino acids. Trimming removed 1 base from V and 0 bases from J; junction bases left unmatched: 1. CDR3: CASSPLQGSTDTQYF. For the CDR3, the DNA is TGTGCCAGCTCACCACTACAGGGGAGCACAGATACGCAGTATTTT.

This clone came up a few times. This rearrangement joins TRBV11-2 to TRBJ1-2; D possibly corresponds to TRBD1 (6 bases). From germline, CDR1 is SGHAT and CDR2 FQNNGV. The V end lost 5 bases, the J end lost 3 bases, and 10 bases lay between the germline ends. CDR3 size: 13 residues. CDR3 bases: TGTGCCAGCAGCCCGGGACACCACTATGGCTACACCTTC. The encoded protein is CASSPGHHYGYTF.

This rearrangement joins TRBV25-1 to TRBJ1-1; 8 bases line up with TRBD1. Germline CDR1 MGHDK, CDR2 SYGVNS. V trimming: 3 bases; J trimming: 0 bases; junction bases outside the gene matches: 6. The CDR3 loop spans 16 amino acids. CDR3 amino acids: CASSDPRTGLNTEAFF. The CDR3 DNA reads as TGTGCCAGCAGTGACCCTAGGACAGGGCTGAACACTGAAGCTTTCTTT.

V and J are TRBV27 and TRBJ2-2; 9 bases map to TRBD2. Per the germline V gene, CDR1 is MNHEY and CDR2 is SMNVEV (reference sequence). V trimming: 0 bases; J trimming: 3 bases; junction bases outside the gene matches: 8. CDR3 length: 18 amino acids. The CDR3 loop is CASSLSLLAGGDTGELFF. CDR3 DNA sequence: TGTGCCAGCAGTTTATCGTTACTAGCGGGTGGTGACACCGGGGAGCTGTTTTTT.

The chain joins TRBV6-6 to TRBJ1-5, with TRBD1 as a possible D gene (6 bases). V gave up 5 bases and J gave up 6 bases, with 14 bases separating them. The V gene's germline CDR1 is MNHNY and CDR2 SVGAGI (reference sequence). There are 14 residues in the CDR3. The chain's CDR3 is CASSHYREVQPQHF. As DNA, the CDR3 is TGTGCCAGCAGTCACTACAGGGAAGTTCAGCCCCAGCATTTT.

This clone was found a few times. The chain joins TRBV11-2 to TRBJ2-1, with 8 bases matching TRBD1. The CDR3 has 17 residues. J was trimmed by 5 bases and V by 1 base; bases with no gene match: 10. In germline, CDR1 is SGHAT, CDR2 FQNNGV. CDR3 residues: CASSLGIRDRSHNEQFF. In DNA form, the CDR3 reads TGTGCCAGCAGCTTAGGAATTAGGGACAGGAGTCACAATGAGCAGTTCTTC.

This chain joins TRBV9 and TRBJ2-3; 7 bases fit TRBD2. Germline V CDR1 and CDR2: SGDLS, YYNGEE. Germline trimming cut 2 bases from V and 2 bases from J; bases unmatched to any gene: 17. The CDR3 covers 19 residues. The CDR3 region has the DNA TGTGCCAGCAGCGTCTCTAGCGGTCTAAGGGTTCGGGACACAGATACGCAGTATTTT. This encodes CASSVSSGLRVRDTDTQYF. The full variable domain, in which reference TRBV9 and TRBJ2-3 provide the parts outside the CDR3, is DSGVTQTPKHLITATGQRVTLRCSPRSGDLSVYWYQQSLDQGLQFLIQYYNGEERAKGNILERFSAQQFPDLHSELNLSSLELGDSALYFCASSVSSGLRVRDTDTQYFGPGTRLTVL.

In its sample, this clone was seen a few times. Written as DNA, the CDR3 is TGTGCCAGCAGCGTAGATAGCGGGAAAGACAATGAGCAGTTCTTC. As protein: CASSVDSGKDNEQFF. The J gene is TRBJ2-1, the V gene TRBV9; 8 bases are a match to TRBD2. The V segment lost 0 bases and the J segment 5 bases; nucleotides outside the gene matches: 4. The CDR3 is 15 amino acids. The germline gives CDR1 SGDLS, CDR2 YYNGEE. Drawing the rest from reference TRBV9 and TRBJ2-1, the complete variable domain is DSGVTQTPKHLITATGQRVTLRCSPRSGDLSVYWYQQSLDQGLQFLIQYYNGEERAKGNILERFSAQQFPDLHSELNLSSLELGDSALYFCASSVDSGKDNEQFFGPGTRLTVL.

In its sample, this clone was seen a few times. This chain's CDR3 is CASSHPGHLNTEAFF. DNA of the CDR3: TGCGCCAGCAGCCATCCGGGACATCTGAACACTGAAGCTTTCTTT. The rearrangement uses TRBV4-1 and TRBJ1-1; perhaps TRBD1 as D (6 bases). Germline V lookup: CDR1 MGHRA, CDR2 YSYEKL. CDR3 size: 15 residues. With 3 bases removed from V and 0 bases from J, the gap between germline ends came to 11 bases.